Detailed here is one T cell receptor beta chain. This sample stems from a study of cytomegalovirus exposure and HLA in healthy donors. With 60 Vbeta and 13 Jbeta primers, the PCR was carried out. Data came from immunoSEQ multiplex PCR; TCRdb stores just in-frame clones and leaves some out. Here the sample spans about 120,000 clones, 77% being singletons. This clonotype was sampled from a middle-aged man in good health and CMV-seropositive. The sequencing input was PBMCs.

CDR3 sequence: CASSPFERGGLNEQFF. The CDR3 DNA reads TGTGCCAGCTCACCCTTTGAGCGGGGGGGCCTCAATGAGCAGTTCTTC. The chain carries TRBV18 and TRBJ2-1, with 10 bases identical to TRBD2. The CDR3 sequence is 16 residues long. V shed 3 bases, J shed 6 bases, and the junction held 8 bases outside the gene matches. The germline V gene has CDR1 KGHSH and CDR2 LQKENI.